This T cell receptor (beta chain) is drawn from a study of identical twins. Study-level points and caveats: With beta out-of-frame sequences, excess sharing by twins was weaker. Among monozygotic twins, out-of-frame TCR alpha sharing exceeded what models predicted.

CDR1 is SGHRS and CDR2 is YFSETQ in the germline V gene. V was cut by 1 base and J by 7 bases, with 22 bases left in between. This CDR3 is built from 17 residues. This clonotype has at least ten counts. Its antigen is unidentified. Every one of the donors was a healthy Caucasian. A universal primer site was incorporated via template switching, and the cDNA contained unique molecular identifiers. MiXCR was run by TCRdb on the 5' RACE reads, yielding one entry per CDR3 protein. The data contain around 100,000 distinct CDR3 sequences, about 6.1% of them singletons. The sequence was collected from a woman aged 45-65 years in good health. This chain links TRBV5-1 with TRBJ2-3; D may correspond to TRBD1 or TRBD2 (5 bases each). Sequences were obtained from memory T cells sorted from blood. The CDR3 is CASSLSGRPESLYTQYF. The CDR3 region has the DNA TGCGCCAGCAGCTTGTCGGGACGGCCCGAGAGCTTGTATACGCAGTATTTT.